Listed below are T cell receptor beta chains from one sample, sequenced in a study of early T cells in non-severe SARS-CoV-2 infection. Each CDR3 protein is one row after TCRdb ran MiXCR on the 5' RACE reads. The sample lists 55,000 to 65,000 distinct CDR3 sequences; 10% were seen once. Sequencing input: whole blood. These receptors were taken from an adult who was a healthcare worker with PCR-confirmed SARS-CoV-2 infection or an uninfected control (not recorded which). CDR3s include the opening cysteine and the closing phenylalanine or tryptophan.

cdr3_length v_call cdr3_aa
12 TRBV6-6 CATRLAVYEQYF
15 TRBV19 CASSARAIDQETQYF
14 TRBV12-3/TRBV12-4 CASRGQGVYYGYTF
12 TRBV29-1 CSTTQGNTEAFF
14 TRBV29-1 CSVDAGTGTDTQYF
14 TRBV2 CASSDGQNLQPQHF
15 TRBV7-9 CASSWGQGSGNEQFF
13 TRBV30 CAWTGGGRQPQHF
15 TRBV3-1 CASSQNRGLAEEQYF
11 TRBV2 CASTLGGTQYF
14 TRBV3-1 CASSPSGLDTEAFF
16 TRBV11-3 CASSAELAGGPNEQFF
16 TRBV9 CASSPRQGLGNTEAFF
12 TRBV20-1 CSAMGAPYEQYF
12 TRBV7-8 CASSPNAYEQYF
15 TRBV12-3/TRBV12-4 CASNGQGKETGELFF
12 TRBV12-3/TRBV12-4 CASSFMGQPQHF
13 TRBV7-2 CASRTSSYNEQFF
18 TRBV5-1 CASSFYLTSGGDGGELFF
14 TRBV11-3 CASSLGLAGNEQFF
13 TRBV7-6 CASSLADLDTQYF
14 TRBV3-1 CASSPHGIYNEQFF
12 TRBV6-1 CATSTSTDTQYF
14 TRBV7-2 CASSLIGEADTQYF
15 TRBV7-2 CASSLAGVPPDTQYF
12 TRBV5-4 CASSLPQETQYF
14 TRBV3-1 CASSPSGRAYEQYF
13 TRBV4-2 CASSQGGLYEQYF
15 TRBV7-9 CASSPRTGYWETQYF
13 TRBV7-2 CASSRQVTDTQYF
17 TRBV9 CASSPVGNDRKNEKLFF
18 TRBV4-3 CASSQEVQRILNTGELFF
14 TRBV20-1 CSARDDPTNEKLFF
18 TRBV7-2 CASSLVGTGTPSYNEQFF
17 TRBV5-4 CASSTPPGTGAADTQYF
16 TRBV27 CASTPSAGENTGELFF
11 TRBV12-3/TRBV12-4 CASSIYEKLFF
14 TRBV30 CAWSWASGNYGQYF
17 TRBV20-1 CSAFPGTSGRRDETQYF
16 TRBV6-1 CASFPRGGPVPDTQYF
15 TRBV11-2 CASSPWAAADNEQFF
13 TRBV7-9 CASSLPGGETQYF
16 TRBV7-9 CASSPPRGLARNEQFF
13 TRBV7-2 CASSSRDRAIQYF
15 TRBV11-2 CASSFGRGRPNEQFF
14 TRBV6-1 CASSESGVTYEQYF
12 TRBV30 CAWSQGNQPQHF
16 TRBV6-2/TRBV6-3 CASSYSRGSGYYGYTF
13 TRBV6-1 CASSEGGTYEQYF
11 TRBV12-3/TRBV12-4 CASSLLETQYF
15 TRBV6-1 CASSGGTNSYNEQFF
15 TRBV5-1 CASSSVLADQETQYF
15 TRBV18 CASSVAGGPYNEQFF
17 TRBV11-2 CASSLDINREGRYEQYF
14 TRBV6-1 CASWRRVEEEKLFF
14 TRBV18 CASSPRSEAYEQYF
15 TRBV20-1 CSARPRDSYNSPLHF